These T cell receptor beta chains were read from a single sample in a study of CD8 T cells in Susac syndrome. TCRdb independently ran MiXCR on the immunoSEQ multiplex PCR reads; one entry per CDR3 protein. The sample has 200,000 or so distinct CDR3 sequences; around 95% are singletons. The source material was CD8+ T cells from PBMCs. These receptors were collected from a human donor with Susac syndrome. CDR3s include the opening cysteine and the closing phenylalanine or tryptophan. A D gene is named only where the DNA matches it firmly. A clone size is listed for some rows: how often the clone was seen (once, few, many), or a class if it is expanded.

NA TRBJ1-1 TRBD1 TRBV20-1 TGCAGTGCTACTACGACAGGGGGCTACCACGTGTTGAACACTGAAGCTTTCTTT CSATTTGGYHVLNTEAFF
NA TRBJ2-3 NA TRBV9 TGTGCCTCCACCCCCGAGGCCGCTAGCACAGATACGCAGTATTTT CASTPEAASTDTQYF
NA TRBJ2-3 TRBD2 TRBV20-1 TGCAGTGCTAGAGATAGGGCTAGCGGGAGTACAGATACGCAGTATTTT CSARDRASGSTDTQYF
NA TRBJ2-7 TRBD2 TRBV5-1 TGCGCCAGCAGCTTCGGCGGGGGGGCCTGGTACGAGCAGTACTTC CASSFGGGAWYEQYF
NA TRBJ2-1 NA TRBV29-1 TGCAGCGCCTCCGGGACCAACAATGAGCAGTTCTTC CSASGTNNEQFF
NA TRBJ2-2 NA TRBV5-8 TGTGCCAGCACCGGCTTCTCGAACACCGGGGAGCTGTTTTTT CASTGFSNTGELFF
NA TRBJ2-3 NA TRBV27 TGTGCCAGCAGTTTAAATTGGGCAGGGGCGGGAGATACGCAGTATTTT CASSLNWAGAGDTQYF
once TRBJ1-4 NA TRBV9 TGTGCCAGCAGCGTCGGAGGAACTAATGAAAAACTGTTTTTT CASSVGGTNEKLFF
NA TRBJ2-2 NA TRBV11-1 TGTGCCAGCAGCTTAGCCCAACAGGGATCCGGGGAGCTGTTTTTT CASSLAQQGSGELFF
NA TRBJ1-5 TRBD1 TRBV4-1 TGCGCCAGCAGCCAAGGGACAGGGGGTTATAGCAATCAGCCCCAGCATTTT CASSQGTGGYSNQPQHF
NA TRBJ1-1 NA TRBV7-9 TGTGCCAGCAGAGGGGGGGCTCCTGAAGCTTTCTTT CASRGGAPEAFF
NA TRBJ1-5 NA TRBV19 TGTGCCAGTAGTGGGCAGGGAGGCAATCAGCCCCAGCATTTT CASSGQGGNQPQHF
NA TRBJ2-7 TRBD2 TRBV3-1 TGTGCCAGCAGCCAAGTACCGGGACTAGTAGACGAGCAGTACTTC CASSQVPGLVDEQYF
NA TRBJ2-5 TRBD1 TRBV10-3 TGTGCCATCAGTGAGCCGGCGGGGACAGGGGTGCAAGAGACCCAGTACTTC CAISEPAGTGVQETQYF
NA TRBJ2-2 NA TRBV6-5 TGTGCCAGCAGTTACTCCGAAGGCCCCGGGGAGCTGTTTTTT CASSYSEGPGELFF
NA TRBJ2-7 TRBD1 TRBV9 TGTGCCAGCAGCCCAGACAGGGTCGAGCAGTACTTC CASSPDRVEQYF
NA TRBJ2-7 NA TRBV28 TGTGCCAGCAGCCCCCGACAGGACGTAGACGAGCAGTACTTC CASSPRQDVDEQYF
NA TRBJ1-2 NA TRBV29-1 TGCAGCGTTGTTGTTAGGGAGCCCTATGGCTACACCTTC CSVVVREPYGYTF
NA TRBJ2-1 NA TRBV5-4 TGTGCCAGCAGCTTTCGGGGTACAGATGAGCAGTTCTTC CASSFRGTDEQFF
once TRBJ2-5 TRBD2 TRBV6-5 TGTGCCGTGAGACTAGCGGGAGTACAAGAGACCCAGTACTTC CAVRLAGVQETQYF
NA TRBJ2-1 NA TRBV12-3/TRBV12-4 TGTGCCAGCAGTGATACAGGTTACAATGAGCAGTTCTTC CASSDTGYNEQFF
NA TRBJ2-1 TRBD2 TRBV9 TGTGCCAGCAGCGTAGAACTAGCGGGGCGCAATGAGCAGTTCTTC CASSVELAGRNEQFF
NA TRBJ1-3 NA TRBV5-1 TGCGCCAGCAGCTTGATGGGGGACTCTGGAAACACCATATATTTT CASSLMGDSGNTIYF
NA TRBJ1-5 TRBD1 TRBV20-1 TGCAGTGCTAGCGATCGTATGACAGGGGGGCATCAGCCCCAGCATTTT CSASDRMTGGHQPQHF
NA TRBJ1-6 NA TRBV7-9 TGTGCCAGCAGCTTAAATTCACCCCTCCACTTT CASSLNSPLHF
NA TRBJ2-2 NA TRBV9 TGTGCCAGCAGCCCCCATGAGGGAGTGTCGGCCGGGGAGCTGTTTTTT CASSPHEGVSAGELFF
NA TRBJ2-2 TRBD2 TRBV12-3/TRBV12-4 TGTGCCAGCAGCCTAGGGGGTAGCGGGGCCACCGGGGAGCTGTTTTTT CASSLGGSGATGELFF
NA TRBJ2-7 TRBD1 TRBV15 TGTGCCACCAGCAGAGGACAGGGGCGAGACTGGAGCGAGCAGTACTTC CATSRGQGRDWSEQYF
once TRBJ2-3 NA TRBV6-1 TGTGCCAGCAGTGAGGTCCTACTAAGTCGGTCGCAGTATTTT CASSEVLLSRSQYF
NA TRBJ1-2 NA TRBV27 TGTGCCAGCCGCTTGACAGTGAACTATGGCTACACCTTC CASRLTVNYGYTF
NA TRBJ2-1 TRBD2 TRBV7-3 TGTGCCAGCAGCCCCAGCGGGGGGGACCCCAATGAGCAGTTCTTC CASSPSGGDPNEQFF
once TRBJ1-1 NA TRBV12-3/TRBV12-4 TGTGCCAGCGGCAGGGGCGTGGAGACTGAAGCTTTCTTT CASGRGVETEAFF
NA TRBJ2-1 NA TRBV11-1 TGTGCCAGCAGCTTAGCCCGAGGGCAGCGAGAAGCCAATGAGCAGTTCTTC CASSLARGQREANEQFF
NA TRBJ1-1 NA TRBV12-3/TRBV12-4 TGTGCCAGCAGTGGGACCAGGGCCACTGAAGCTTTCTTT CASSGTRATEAFF
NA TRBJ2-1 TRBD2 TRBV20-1 TGCAGTGCTGACCTAGCGGGGACCTCCTACAATGAGCAGTTCTTC CSADLAGTSYNEQFF
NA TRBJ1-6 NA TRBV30 TGTGCCTGGAGCGTTACAGGGAGCTCCTATAATTCACCCCTCCACTTT CAWSVTGSSYNSPLHF